This T cell receptor (beta chain) derives from a study of OX40 agonist ivuxolimab in advanced cancers. Study-wide results and caveats: Low normalized T-cell clonal expansion also characterized some of the nonresponders.

Profiled with immunoSEQ multiplex PCR; TCRdb holds only in-frame clones, not every one. The sample records 30,000 or so clones, roughly 80% being singletons. Systemic immunosuppression or autoimmune disease history was grounds to exclude patients. Germline V gene sequence: CDR1 SQVTM, CDR2 ANQGSEA. Unmatched junction bases numbered 2, after V lost 6 bases and J lost 5 bases. The CDR3 is made up of 11 amino acids. About this clone: Its antigen remains unknown.

This clonotype was sampled from an adult with an advanced solid tumor such as melanoma, head and neck, liver or kidney cancer. Sequenced here: CD4+ or CD8+ T cells sorted from blood, sampled in a trial of the OX40 agonist ivuxolimab. This rearrangement joins TRBV29-1 to TRBJ2-7, with TRBD1 identical over 9 bases. The CDR3 DNA follows: TGCAGCGTGGGGGACAGGGACGAGCAGTACTTC. Translation: CSVGDRDEQYF.